A selection of T cell receptor beta chains follows, all from one sample in a study of cytomegalovirus exposure and HLA in healthy donors. Sequenced by immunoSEQ multiplex PCR; TCRdb stores in-frame clones only, minus some. Of about 55,000 clones in the sample, roughly 74% were seen once. Sequenced sample: PBMCs. The receptors were gathered from a man aged 40-49 years in good health and CMV-seropositive. Both conserved end residues are part of each CDR3. The D gene is left open where the match is weak. Clone size is shown for a subset of rows, as once, few, many or a class of expanded clone.

J,size,D,V,DNA,CDR3
TRBJ1-1,-,-,TRBV2,TGTGCCAGCAGTGCGGAGTTCTCAGGGACTGAAGCTTTCTTT,CASSAEFSGTEAFF
TRBJ1-5,few,-,TRBV6-1,TGTGCCAGCACTGGGAGCGTAGGCGGCTATCAGCCCCAGCATTTT,CASTGSVGGYQPQHF
TRBJ1-5,few,TRBD1,TRBV30,TGTGCCTGGAGTGCAGGGGGCTTCAATCAGCCCCAGCATTTT,CAWSAGGFNQPQHF
TRBJ2-5,-,-,TRBV2,TGTGCCAGTCAGGAATTCCAAGAGACCCAGTACTTC,CASQEFQETQYF
TRBJ1-2,-,-,TRBV7-9,TGTGCCTCCCGGGGGGATGGCTACACCTTC,CASRGDGYTF
TRBJ1-1,-,TRBD1,TRBV4-2,TGTGCCAGCAGCCAAGGAATCGGGACAGGGGCCACGCTTACGAACACTGAAGCTTTCTTT,CASSQGIGTGATLTNTEAFF
TRBJ1-1,few,-,TRBV6-5,TGTGCCAGCAGTTACACAGAGATGAACACTGAAGCTTTCTTT,CASSYTEMNTEAFF
TRBJ2-5,few,TRBD2,TRBV7-2,TGTGCCAGCAGCCCGGGGAAGTCTAGCGGGGGTAATCTGGAGACCCAGTACTTC,CASSPGKSSGGNLETQYF
TRBJ2-2,-,-,TRBV15,TGTGCCACCAGCAGGGTGCGCGCTACGAACACCGGGGAGCTGTTTTTT,CATSRVRATNTGELFF
TRBJ2-7,once,TRBD1,TRBV7-2,TGTGCCAGCAGCTCTCAGGGGGCAGACCCCTACGAGCAGTACTTC,CASSSQGADPYEQYF
TRBJ2-7,-,TRBD2,TRBV5-4,TGTGCCAGCAGCTTGATAGCGGGGGGGACCTACGAGCAGTACTTC,CASSLIAGGTYEQYF
TRBJ1-1,few,TRBD1,TRBV2,TGTGCCAGCAGGTCGGACAGGGGGAACACTGAAGCTTTCTTT,CASRSDRGNTEAFF
TRBJ2-3,-,-,TRBV2,TGTGCCAGCAGGGCCTCTAGCACAGATACGCAGTATTTT,CASRASSTDTQYF
TRBJ2-3,-,-,TRBV9,TGTGCCAGCAGCGCCCTTAACTCAGATACGCAGTATTTT,CASSALNSDTQYF
TRBJ1-5,-,TRBD1,TRBV10-3,TGTGCCATCAGGGAGACCGACAGGGGGCCTAGTTATAGCAATCAGCCCCAGCATTTT,CAIRETDRGPSYSNQPQHF
TRBJ1-3,few,-,TRBV6-1,TGTGCCAGCAGCCCTACGTGGGGCGGCAACACCATATATTTT,CASSPTWGGNTIYF
TRBJ2-7,-,TRBD2,TRBV4-1,TGCGCCAGCAGCCTAATTCTTCTTCAAGGACTAGCGGGGGTCACCTACGAGCAGTACTTC,CASSLILLQGLAGVTYEQYF